This T cell receptor beta chain derives from a study of shared clonotypes between healthy human individuals. Trimming cost V 0 bases and J 9 bases, with 12 bases left between them. The CDR3 has 13 residues. Germline CDR1 GTSNPN, CDR2 SVGIG (reference sequence). Only in-frame clones appear in the TCRdb table, and some are missing; sequencing was by immunoSEQ multiplex PCR. The table lists hundreds of thousands of clones, 95% to 98% of them singletons, with 0.3% to 0.35% in the top ten. Study-wide findings and caveats: It was the non-shared clonotypes that had lower generation probabilities than clonotypes shared by all four donors. The sole specimen, blood, was sampled, and tissue repertoires likely differ. Deeper or shallower sequencing was expected to change how clonotypes are shared among donors. Shared clonotypes: roughly 4.5% naive CD4, 3.5% to 4% naive CD8, around 2.2% memory CD4, more than 0.3% memory CD8.

Terminally differentiated effector memory CD45RA+ cells were left out of the naive CD8 fraction, which was CD45RO-negative and positively selected for CCR7. Of note for this clone: Its antigen is unidentified.

The sequence came from a man in his thirties or forties in good health. What was sequenced was naive CD8+ T cells sorted from blood. The chain has TRBV30 and TRBJ2-1, with TRBD2 as a possible D gene (5 bases). DNA for the CDR3: TGTGCCTGGAGTGTAGCTAGCCATAGTGAGCAGTTCTTC. Translating it yields CAWSVASHSEQFF.